This T cell receptor (beta chain) emerged from a study of post-analysis software for immune sequencing data (dated by TCRdb to about 2015). Regarding the study in general: Disease courses on record covered relapsing-remitting, secondary progressive and progressive-relapsing multiple sclerosis, though some patients had no subtype annotation. A subset of samples was prepared in parallel using single-end sample barcoding, then pooled and co-amplified after Illumina adapter ligation. The patient repertoires were set against about 12 previously published healthy control repertoires from donors whose ages ranged from about 6 to 26 years.

TCR beta repertoires were profiled from peripheral blood of over 10 young patients with multiple sclerosis to demonstrate the VDJtools post-analysis software. Multiple sclerosis patients were children and adolescents aged 6 to 15 years. This clonotype was counted between two and nine times. Its antigen is currently not known. There are no base qualities to consult, and no much larger clone falls within one base. Broader findings and caveats from the paper: The multiple sclerosis patient group was slightly younger than the control group. Strong co-clustering of samples prepared in the same batch was shown by direct clustering with F measure, prompting a batch-effect correction. Normalized Chao1 diversity was significantly lower in multiple sclerosis patients than controls, suggesting substantial peripheral T-cell clonal expansion.

Libraries came from PCR. Sequencing was performed on an Illumina HiSeq 2500. Unique molecular identifiers were incorporated into TCR beta cDNA libraries to reduce PCR and sequencing biases. Some 500,000 cDNA molecules were obtained per 1 to 10 million input T cells, so each molecule approximated one T cell. The patient libraries were prepared and sequenced using the same protocol as the earlier healthy control dataset. Within a given batch, samples were prepared together, multiplexed and sequenced on the same HiSeq lane. Concerning the study's data processing: MIGEC handled the raw barcoded reads, throwing out single-read molecular identifier groups before consensus assembly and CDR3 extraction. Clonotype tables were post-analysed with VDJtools, normalizing diversity by down-sampling all datasets to the smallest sample size. In repertoire overlap clustering, CDR3 amino acid sequences, but not nucleotide sequences, were matched to correct batch-related cross-sample contamination. The public reads were run again by TCRdb, first through fastp at Q25 and then through MiXCR, and only productive beta chains were kept. Identical CDR3 protein sequences are pooled into one entry, listed with their most common genes and DNA. These V and J calls originate from TCRdb's pipeline instead of the authors' own analysis. The sample table records more than 500,000 distinct CDR3 sequences; 34% of these occur just once. Less than 6% of the sample belongs to the ten largest clones.

The clonotype was recovered from a girl aged 2-17 years with multiple sclerosis. Material for sequencing was blood.

CDR3 reads: CASSFTSVETQYF. The nucleotide sequence reads as follows: TGTGCCAGCAGCTTTACAAGTGTAGAGACCCAGTACTTC. The V gene is TRBV27 and the J gene is TRBJ2-5; the D gene lacks a confident call. The germline V gene (reference sequence) sets CDR1 to MNHEY and CDR2 to SMNVEV. From the cysteine up to the phenylalanine, the CDR3 has a length of 13 residues. The retained sequence is limited to the CDR3, 39 bases, with the frame set at the first base. V drops 6 bases and J drops 4 bases, leaving 12 bases in between.